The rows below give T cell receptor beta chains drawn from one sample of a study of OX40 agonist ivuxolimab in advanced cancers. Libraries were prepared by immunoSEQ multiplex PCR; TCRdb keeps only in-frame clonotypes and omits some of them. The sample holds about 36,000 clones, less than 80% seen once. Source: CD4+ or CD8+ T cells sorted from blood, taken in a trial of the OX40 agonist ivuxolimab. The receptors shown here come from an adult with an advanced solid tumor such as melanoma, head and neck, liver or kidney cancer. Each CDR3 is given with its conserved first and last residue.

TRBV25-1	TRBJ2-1	CASRGQGHNEQFF
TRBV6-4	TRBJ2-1	CASSVSKAVGVPTYYNEQFF
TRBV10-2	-	CASKEPGQGKYEQYF
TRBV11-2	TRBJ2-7	CASSLPGSGPSF
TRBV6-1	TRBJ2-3	CASRPDRGNADTQYF
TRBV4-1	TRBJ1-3	CASSQTGSSGNTIYF
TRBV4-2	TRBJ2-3	CASRLRVDTDTQYF
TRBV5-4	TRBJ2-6	CASSAPSGANVLTF
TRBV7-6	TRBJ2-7	CASSATGNEQYF
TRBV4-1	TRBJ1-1	CASSHLGQGATEAFF
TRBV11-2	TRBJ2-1	CASSFTGYSYNEQFF
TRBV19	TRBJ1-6	CASSISDRRASPLHF
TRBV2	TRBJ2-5	CASSASGTAQETQYF
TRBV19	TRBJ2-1	CASSIRSKVSYNEQFF
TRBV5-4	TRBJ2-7	CASSFWDRSYEQYF